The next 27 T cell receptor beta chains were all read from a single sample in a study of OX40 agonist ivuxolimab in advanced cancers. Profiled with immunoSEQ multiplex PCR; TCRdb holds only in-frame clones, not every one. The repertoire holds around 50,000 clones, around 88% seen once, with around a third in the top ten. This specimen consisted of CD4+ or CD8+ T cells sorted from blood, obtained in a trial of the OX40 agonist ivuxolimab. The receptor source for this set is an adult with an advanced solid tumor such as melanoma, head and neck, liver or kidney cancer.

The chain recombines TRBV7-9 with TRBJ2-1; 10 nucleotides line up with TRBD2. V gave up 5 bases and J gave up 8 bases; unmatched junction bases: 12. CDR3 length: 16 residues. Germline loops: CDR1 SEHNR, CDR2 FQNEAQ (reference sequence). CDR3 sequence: CASSPASGGAVHEQFF. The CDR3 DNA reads TGTGCCAGCAGCCCAGCCAGCGGGGGGGCCGTGCATGAGCAGTTCTTC.

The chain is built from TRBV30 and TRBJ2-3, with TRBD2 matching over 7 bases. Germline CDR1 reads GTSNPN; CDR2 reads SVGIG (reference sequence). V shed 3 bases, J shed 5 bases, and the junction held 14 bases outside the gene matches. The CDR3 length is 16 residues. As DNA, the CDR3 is TGTGCCTGGAGCGCCTACCGCGGGAGCAGTGGAGATACGCAGTATTTT. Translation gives CAWSAYRGSSGDTQYF.

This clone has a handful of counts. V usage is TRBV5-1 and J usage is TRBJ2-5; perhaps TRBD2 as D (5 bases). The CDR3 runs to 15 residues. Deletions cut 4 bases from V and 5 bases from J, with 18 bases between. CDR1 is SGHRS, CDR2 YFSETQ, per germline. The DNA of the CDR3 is TGCGCCAGCAGCCTAGGACTGACCACATGGGAGACCCAGTACTTC. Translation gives CASSLGLTTWETQYF.

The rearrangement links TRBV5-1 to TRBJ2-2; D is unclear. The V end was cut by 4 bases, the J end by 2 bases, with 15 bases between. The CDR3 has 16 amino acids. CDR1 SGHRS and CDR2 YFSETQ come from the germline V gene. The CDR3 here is CASSPGPVYNTGELFF. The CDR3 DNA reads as TGCGCCAGCAGCCCTGGACCGGTATACAACACCGGGGAGCTGTTTTTT. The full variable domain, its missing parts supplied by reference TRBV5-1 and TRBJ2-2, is KAGVTQTPRYLIKTRGQQVTLSCSPISGHRSVSWYQQTPGQGLQFLFEYFSETQRNKGNFPGRFSGRQFSNSRSEMNVSTLELGDSALYLCASSPGPVYNTGELFFGEGSRLTVL.

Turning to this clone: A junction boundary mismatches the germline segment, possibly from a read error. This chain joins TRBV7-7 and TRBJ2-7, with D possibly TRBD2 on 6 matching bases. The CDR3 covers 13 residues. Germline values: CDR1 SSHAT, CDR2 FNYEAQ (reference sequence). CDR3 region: CASSSLGGYEQYF. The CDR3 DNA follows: TGTGCTAGCAGCTCCCTCGGGGGATACGAGCAGTACTTC.

The CDR3 DNA reads TGTGCCAGTAGTATCATCGAGGCGAACTACAATGAGCAGTTCTTC. It yields the protein CASSIIEANYNEQFF. This chain joins TRBV19 and TRBJ2-1; D not certain. Germline V gives CDR1 LNHDA, CDR2 SQIVND (reference sequence). V was shortened by 3 bases and J by 3 bases, with 12 bases between the two germline ends. CDR3 length equals 15 residues.

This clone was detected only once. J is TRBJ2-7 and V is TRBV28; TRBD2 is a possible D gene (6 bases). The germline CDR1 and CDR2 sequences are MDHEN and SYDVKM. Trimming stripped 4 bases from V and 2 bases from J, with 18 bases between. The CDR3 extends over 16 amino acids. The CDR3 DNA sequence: TGTGCCAGCAGTTCTCGGGACTCCGACATCCCCTACGAGCAGTACTTC. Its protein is CASSSRDSDIPYEQYF.

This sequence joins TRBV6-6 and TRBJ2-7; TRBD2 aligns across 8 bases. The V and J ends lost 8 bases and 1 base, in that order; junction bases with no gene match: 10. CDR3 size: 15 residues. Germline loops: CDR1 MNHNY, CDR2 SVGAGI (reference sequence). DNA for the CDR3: TGTGCCAGCTCCCCGACGGGGGGGACATCCTACGAGCAGTACTTC. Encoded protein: CASSPTGGTSYEQYF.

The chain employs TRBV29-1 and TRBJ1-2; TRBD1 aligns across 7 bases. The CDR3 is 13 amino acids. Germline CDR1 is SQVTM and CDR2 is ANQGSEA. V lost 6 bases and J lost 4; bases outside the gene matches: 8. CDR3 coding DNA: TGCAGCGTAGAAACAGGGGCCCCCTATGGCTACACCTTC. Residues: CSVETGAPYGYTF.

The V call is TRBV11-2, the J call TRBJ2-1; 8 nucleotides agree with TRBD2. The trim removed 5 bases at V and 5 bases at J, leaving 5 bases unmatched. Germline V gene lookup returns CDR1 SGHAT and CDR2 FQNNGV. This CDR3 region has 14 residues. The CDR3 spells CASSTTSANNEQFF. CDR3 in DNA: TGTGCCAGCAGCACGACTAGCGCGAACAATGAGCAGTTCTTC.

CDR3 protein: CASSLGQALTEAFF. As DNA, the CDR3 is TGTGCCAGCAGTTTGGGACAGGCCCTCACTGAAGCTTTCTTT. The chain has TRBV6-5 and TRBJ1-1; TRBD1 aligns across 8 bases. CDR3 length: 14 residues. Germline values: CDR1 MNHEY, CDR2 SVGAGI. The V gene end was trimmed by 4 bases and the J gene end by 4 bases; junction bases not matched to a gene: 5.

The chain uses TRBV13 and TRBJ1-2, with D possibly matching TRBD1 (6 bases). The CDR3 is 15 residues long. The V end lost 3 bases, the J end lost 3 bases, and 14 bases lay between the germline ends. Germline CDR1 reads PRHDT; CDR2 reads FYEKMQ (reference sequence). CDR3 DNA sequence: TGTGCCAGCAGCTTTACCAGGGGAAGTTACTATGGCTACACCTTC. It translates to CASSFTRGSYYGYTF.

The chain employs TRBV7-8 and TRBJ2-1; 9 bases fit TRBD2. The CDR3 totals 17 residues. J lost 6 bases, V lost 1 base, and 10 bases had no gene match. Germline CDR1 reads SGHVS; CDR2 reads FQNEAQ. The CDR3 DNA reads TGTGCCAGCAGCTTAGATGTGGGCGGGGGGGCCGCCAATGAGCAGTTCTTC. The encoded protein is CASSLDVGGGAANEQFF.

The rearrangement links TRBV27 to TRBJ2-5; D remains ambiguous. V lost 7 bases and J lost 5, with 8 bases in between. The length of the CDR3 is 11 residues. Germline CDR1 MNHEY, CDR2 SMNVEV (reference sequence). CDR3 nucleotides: TGTGCCAGCATTTTCGGGGAGACCCAGTACTTC. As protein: CASIFGETQYF.

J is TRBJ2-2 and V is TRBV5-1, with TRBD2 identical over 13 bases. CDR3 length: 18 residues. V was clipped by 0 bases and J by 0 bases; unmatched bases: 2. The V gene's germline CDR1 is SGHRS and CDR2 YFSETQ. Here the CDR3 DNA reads TGCGCCAGCAGCTTGGGGACTAGCGGGAGAACGAACACCGGGGAGCTGTTTTTT. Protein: CASSLGTSGRTNTGELFF. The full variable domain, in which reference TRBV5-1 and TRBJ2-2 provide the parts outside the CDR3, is KAGVTQTPRYLIKTRGQQVTLSCSPISGHRSVSWYQQTPGQGLQFLFEYFSETQRNKGNFPGRFSGRQFSNSRSEMNVSTLELGDSALYLCASSLGTSGRTNTGELFFGEGSRLTVL.

The CDR3 nucleotides read TGTGCCAGCAGTTTATCGGCCGGGATCTTAGAGACCCAGTACTTC. It codes for CASSLSAGILETQYF. V and J are TRBV27 and TRBJ2-5; perhaps TRBD2 as D (5 bases). V was shortened by 0 bases and J by 4 bases, with 12 bases between the two germline ends. CDR1 is MNHEY, CDR2 SMNVEV, per germline (reference sequence). The CDR3 is 15 amino acids.

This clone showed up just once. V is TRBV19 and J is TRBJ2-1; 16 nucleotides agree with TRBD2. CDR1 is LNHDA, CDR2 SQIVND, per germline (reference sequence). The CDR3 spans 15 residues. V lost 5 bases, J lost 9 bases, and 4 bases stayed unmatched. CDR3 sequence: CASSPGLAGGFEQFF. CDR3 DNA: TGTGCCAGTAGTCCGGGACTAGCGGGGGGGTTTGAGCAGTTCTTC.

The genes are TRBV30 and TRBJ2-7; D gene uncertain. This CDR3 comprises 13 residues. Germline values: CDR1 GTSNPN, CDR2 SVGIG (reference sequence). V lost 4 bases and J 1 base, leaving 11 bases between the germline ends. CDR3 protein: CAWTLGSSYEQYF. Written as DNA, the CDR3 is TGTGCCTGGACCTTGGGCAGTTCCTACGAGCAGTACTTC.

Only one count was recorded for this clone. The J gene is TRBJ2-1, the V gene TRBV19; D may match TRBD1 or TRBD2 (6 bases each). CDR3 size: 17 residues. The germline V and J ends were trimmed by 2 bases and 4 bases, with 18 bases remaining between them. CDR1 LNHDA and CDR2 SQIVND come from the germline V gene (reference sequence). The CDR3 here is CASSIRDPGAGYNEQFF. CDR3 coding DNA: TGTGCCAGTAGTATAAGGGACCCGGGGGCCGGTTACAATGAGCAGTTCTTC.

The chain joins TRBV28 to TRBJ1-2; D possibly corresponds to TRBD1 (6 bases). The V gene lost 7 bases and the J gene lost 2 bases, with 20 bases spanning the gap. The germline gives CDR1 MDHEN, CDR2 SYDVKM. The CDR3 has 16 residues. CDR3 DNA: TGTGCCAGCACCGGCGGCAGGGGCCATTTCAACTATGGCTACACCTTC. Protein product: CASTGGRGHFNYGYTF.

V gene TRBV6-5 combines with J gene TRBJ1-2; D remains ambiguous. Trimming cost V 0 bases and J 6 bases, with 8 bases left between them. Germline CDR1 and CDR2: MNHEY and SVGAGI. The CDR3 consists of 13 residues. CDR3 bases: TGTGCCAGCAGTTACTCGAACGGGAATGGCTACACCTTC. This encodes CASSYSNGNGYTF.

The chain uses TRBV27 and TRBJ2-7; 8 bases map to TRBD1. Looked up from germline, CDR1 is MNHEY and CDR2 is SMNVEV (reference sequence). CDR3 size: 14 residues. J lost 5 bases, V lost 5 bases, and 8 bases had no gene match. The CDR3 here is CASSPRTGSHEQYF. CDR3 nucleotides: TGTGCCAGCAGTCCACGGACAGGGTCCCACGAGCAGTACTTC.

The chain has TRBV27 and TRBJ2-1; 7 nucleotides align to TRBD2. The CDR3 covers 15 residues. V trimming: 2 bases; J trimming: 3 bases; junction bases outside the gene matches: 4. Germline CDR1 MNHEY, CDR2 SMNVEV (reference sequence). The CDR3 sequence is CASSLIGGGYNEQFF. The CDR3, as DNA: TGTGCCAGCAGTTTAATTGGGGGGGGCTACAATGAGCAGTTCTTC.

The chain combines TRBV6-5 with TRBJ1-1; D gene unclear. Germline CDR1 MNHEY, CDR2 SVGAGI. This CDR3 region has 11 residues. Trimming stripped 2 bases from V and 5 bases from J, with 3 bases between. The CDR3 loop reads CASSYGTEAFF. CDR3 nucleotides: TGTGCCAGCAGTTACGGGACTGAAGCTTTCTTT.

The CDR3 sequence is CASSHRGETQYF. The CDR3 DNA follows: TGCGCCAGCAGCCACAGGGGAGAGACCCAGTACTTC. The chain carries TRBV4-1 and TRBJ2-5; tentative D call: TRBD1 (6 bases). Trimming pared 3 bases from V and 4 bases from J, leaving 6 bases between. The V gene's germline CDR1 is MGHRA and CDR2 YSYEKL. The CDR3 runs to 12 residues.

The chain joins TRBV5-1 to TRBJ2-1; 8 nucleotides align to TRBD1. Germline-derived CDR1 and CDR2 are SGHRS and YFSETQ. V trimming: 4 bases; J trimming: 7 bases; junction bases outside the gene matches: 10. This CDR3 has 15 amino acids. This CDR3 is CASSLGQGLRNEQFF. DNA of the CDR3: TGCGCCAGCAGCCTAGGACAGGGCCTTCGGAATGAGCAGTTCTTC.

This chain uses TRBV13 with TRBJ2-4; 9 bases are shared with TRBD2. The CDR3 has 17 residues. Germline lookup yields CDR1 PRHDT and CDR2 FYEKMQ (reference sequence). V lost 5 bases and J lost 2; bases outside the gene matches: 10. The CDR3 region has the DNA TGTGCCAGCAGCCCCTTACAAGCGGGAGGCCCCAAAAACATTCAGTACTTC. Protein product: CASSPLQAGGPKNIQYF.